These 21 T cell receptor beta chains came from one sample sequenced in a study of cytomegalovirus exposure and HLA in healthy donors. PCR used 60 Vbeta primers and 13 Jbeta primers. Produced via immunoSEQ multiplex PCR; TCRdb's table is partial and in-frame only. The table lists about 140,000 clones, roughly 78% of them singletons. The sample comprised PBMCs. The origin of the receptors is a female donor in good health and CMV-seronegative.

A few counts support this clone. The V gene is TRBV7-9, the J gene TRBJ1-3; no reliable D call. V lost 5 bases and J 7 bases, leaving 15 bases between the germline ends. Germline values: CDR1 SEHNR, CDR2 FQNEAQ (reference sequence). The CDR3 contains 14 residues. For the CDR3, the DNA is TGTGCCAGCAGCCCCCCGGGGAGTTACAACACCATATATTTT. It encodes CASSPPGSYNTIYF.

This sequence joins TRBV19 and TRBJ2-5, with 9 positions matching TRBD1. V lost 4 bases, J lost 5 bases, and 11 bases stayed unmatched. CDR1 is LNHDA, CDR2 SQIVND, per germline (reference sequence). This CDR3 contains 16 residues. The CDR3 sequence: CASSRNDRGVWETQYF. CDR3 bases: TGTGCCAGTAGTAGGAACGACAGGGGGGTATGGGAGACCCAGTACTTC.

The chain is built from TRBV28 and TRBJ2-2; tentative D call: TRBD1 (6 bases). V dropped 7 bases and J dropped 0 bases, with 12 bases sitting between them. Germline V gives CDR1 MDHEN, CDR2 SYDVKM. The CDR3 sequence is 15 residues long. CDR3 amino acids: CASTGAFANTGELFF. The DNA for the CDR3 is TGTGCCAGCACAGGGGCGTTCGCGAACACCGGGGAGCTGTTTTTT.

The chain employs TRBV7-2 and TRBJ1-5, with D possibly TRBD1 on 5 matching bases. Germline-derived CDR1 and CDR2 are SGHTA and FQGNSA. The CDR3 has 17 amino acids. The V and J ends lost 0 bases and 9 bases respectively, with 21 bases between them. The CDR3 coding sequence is TGTGCCAGCAGCTTAGCGATCACAGGAATCTATCAGCGGCCCCAGCATTTT. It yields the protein CASSLAITGIYQRPQHF.

CDR3 loop: CASSTLQTITGGAFAYEQYF. CDR3 sequence (DNA): TGTGCCAGCAGTACACTACAAACTATTACAGGGGGGGCTTTCGCCTACGAGCAGTACTTC. V and J are TRBV28 and TRBJ2-7; D perhaps matches TRBD1 (8 bases). CDR1 and CDR2 from the germline V gene are MDHEN and SYDVKM. The CDR3 loop spans 20 amino acids. V dropped 5 bases and J dropped 2 bases, with 31 bases sitting between them.

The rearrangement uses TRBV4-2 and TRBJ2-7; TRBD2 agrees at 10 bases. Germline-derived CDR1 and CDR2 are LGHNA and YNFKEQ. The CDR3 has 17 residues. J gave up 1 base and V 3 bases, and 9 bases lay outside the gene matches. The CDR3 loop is CASSQDQRGGPSYEQYF. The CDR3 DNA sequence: TGTGCCAGCAGCCAGGACCAGCGGGGGGGCCCTTCCTACGAGCAGTACTTC.

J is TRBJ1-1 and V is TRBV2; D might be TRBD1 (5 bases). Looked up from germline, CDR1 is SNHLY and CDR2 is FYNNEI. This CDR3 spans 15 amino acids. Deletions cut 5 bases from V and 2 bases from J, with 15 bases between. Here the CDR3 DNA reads TGTGCCAGCAGTCGACAGCTCCCTGTTAACACTGAAGCTTTCTTT. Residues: CASSRQLPVNTEAFF.

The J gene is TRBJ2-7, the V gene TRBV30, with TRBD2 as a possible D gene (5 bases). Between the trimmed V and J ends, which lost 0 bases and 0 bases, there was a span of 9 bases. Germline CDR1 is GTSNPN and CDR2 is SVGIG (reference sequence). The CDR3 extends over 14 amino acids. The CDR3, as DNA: TGTGCCTGGAGTGTACTAGTCAGCTCCTACGAGCAGTACTTC. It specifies CAWSVLVSSYEQYF.

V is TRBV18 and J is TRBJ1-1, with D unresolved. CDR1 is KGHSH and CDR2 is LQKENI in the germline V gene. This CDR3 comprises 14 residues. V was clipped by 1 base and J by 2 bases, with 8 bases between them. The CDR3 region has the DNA TGTGCCAGCTCACCACTACTTCTCAACACTGAAGCTTTCTTT. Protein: CASSPLLLNTEAFF.

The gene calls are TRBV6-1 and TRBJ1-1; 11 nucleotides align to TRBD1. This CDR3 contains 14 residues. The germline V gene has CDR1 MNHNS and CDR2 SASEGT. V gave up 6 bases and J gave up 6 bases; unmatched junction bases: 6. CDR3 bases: TGTGCCAGCAGCCGGGGACAGGGGGTCTCTGAAGCTTTCTTT. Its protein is CASSRGQGVSEAFF.

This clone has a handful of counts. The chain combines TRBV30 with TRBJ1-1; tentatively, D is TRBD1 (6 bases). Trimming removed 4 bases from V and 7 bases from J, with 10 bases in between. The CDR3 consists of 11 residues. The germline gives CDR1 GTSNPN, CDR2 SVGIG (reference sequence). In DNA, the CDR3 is TGTGCCTGGAAGACAGGAGATGAAGCTTTCTTT. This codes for CAWKTGDEAFF.

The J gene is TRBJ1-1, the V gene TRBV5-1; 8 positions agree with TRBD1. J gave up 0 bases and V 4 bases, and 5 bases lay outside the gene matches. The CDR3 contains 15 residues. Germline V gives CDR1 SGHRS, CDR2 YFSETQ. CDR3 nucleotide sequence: TGCGCCAGCAGCCGTACAGGGGGATTGAACACTGAAGCTTTCTTT. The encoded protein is CASSRTGGLNTEAFF.

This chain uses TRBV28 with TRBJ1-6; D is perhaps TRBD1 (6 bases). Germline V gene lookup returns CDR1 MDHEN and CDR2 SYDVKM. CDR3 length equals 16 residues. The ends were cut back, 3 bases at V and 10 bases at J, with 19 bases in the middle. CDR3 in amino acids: CASSLLQGILGSPLHF. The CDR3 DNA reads TGTGCCAGCAGTTTGCTACAGGGAATCTTAGGGTCACCCCTCCACTTT.

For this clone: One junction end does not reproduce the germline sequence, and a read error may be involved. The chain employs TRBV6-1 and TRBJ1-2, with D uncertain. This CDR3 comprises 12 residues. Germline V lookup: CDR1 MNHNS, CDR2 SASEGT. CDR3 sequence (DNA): TGTGCCAGCAAGGGAGGGAACTATGGCTACCCCTTC. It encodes CASKGGNYGYPF.

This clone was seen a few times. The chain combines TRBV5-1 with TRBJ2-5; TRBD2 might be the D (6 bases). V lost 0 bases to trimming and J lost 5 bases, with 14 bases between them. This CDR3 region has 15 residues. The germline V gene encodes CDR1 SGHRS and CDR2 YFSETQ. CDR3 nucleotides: TGCGCCAGCAGCTTGGGGCTAGCGTCTGTGGAGACCCAGTACTTC. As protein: CASSLGLASVETQYF.

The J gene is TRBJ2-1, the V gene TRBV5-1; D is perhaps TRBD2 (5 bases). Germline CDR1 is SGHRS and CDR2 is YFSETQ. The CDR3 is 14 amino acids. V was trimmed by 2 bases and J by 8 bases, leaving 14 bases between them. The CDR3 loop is CASSLAEQWHEQFF. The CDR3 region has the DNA TGCGCCAGCAGCTTAGCGGAGCAGTGGCATGAGCAGTTCTTC.

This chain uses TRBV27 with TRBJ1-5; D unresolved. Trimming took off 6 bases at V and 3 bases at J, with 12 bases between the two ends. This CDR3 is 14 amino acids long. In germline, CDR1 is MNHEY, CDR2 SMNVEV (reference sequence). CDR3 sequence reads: CASREGRLNQPQHF. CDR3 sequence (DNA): TGTGCCAGCAGGGAAGGTCGACTCAATCAGCCCCAGCATTTT.

The CDR3 coding sequence is TGCGCCAGCAGCCAAGATAGTGGCAGACTCTATGGCTACACCTTC. It translates to CASSQDSGRLYGYTF. V and J are TRBV4-3 and TRBJ1-2; D is ambiguous. The CDR3 consists of 15 residues. V was trimmed by 0 bases and J by 4 bases, leaving 12 bases between them. Germline V CDR1 and CDR2: LGHNA, YSLEER.

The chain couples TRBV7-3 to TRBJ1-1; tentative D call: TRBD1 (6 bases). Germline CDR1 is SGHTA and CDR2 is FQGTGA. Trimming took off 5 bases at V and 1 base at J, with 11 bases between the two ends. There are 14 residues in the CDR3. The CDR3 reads CASSQGHQNTEAFF. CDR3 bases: TGTGCCAGCAGCCAGGGACACCAGAACACTGAAGCTTTCTTT.

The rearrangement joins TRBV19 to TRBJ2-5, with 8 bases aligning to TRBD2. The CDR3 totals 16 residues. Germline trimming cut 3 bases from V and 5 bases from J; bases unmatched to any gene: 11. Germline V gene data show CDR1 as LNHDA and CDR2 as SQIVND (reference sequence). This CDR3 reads CASSIGSGGPGETQYF. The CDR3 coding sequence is TGTGCCAGTAGTATCGGGAGCGGGGGCCCCGGGGAGACCCAGTACTTC.

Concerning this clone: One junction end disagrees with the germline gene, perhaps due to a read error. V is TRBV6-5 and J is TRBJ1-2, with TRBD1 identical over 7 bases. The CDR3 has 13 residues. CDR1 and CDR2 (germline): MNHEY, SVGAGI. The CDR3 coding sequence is TGTGCCAGCAGAGTACAGGGGACGGATGGCTACCCCTTC. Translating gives CASRVQGTDGYPF.